Given below is one T cell receptor (beta chain) in context. What it recognizes is unknown. The data belong to a study of shared clonotypes between healthy human individuals. Study-level results: All-four-donor shared clonotypes had higher generation probabilities than non-shared clonotypes did.

Donors comprised healthy HIV-negative adults lacking recent acute infections or vaccinations. Adults of Caucasian background living in Nashville, Tennessee made up all donors. The CDR3 is 16 residues long. Looked up from germline, CDR1 is MNHEY and CDR2 is SVGAGI. V was pared by 0 bases and J by 4 bases, with 13 bases between. An approximately 210 ng quantity of DNA, roughly 30,000 T cell genomes, went into the sorted-subset replicate PCRs. The table came from immunoSEQ multiplex PCR; TCRdb's copy has only in-frame clones and leaves some out. The sample includes approximately 2.1 million clones, more than 85% of them seen just once.

J is TRBJ2-1 and V is TRBV6-5; perhaps TRBD2 as D (5 bases). Sample: naive CD4+ T cells from PBMCs. The subset denotes: CD45RA+ positively selected. This TCR came from a man in his late teens or twenties in good health. Some clones in this sample may be carry-over from other donors' samples. This CDR3 is CASSYSSSPSYNEQFF. CDR3 DNA sequence: TGTGCCAGCAGTTACTCTTCTAGCCCCTCTTACAATGAGCAGTTCTTC.